This is a list of T cell receptor beta chains from one sample in a study of read filtering for tumor transcriptome and immune sequencing. Each CDR3 protein is one row after TCRdb ran MiXCR on the reads. The table records 100,000 to 150,000 distinct CDR3 sequences, 13% of them present only once. Sequencing was carried out using a population of CD138-negative cells sorted from bone marrow. Receptors originate from a donor over 35 with multiple myeloma. The CDR3 runs from the conserved cysteine through the conserved F or W. Each record gives: D gene, V gene, J gene, clone size, CDR3 DNA, CDR3 protein. A D gene is named only where the DNA matches it firmly. Some rows mark clone size as missing; the rest say once, few, many or name a class of expanded clone.

D gene: TRBD1
V gene: TRBV29-1
J gene: TRBJ2-5
clone size: many
CDR3 DNA: TGCAGCGTTGTGAGGGGGGACAGGGTTGAGACCCAGTACTTC
CDR3 protein: CSVVRGDRVETQYF

D gene: -
V gene: TRBV19
J gene: TRBJ1-5
clone size: many
CDR3 DNA: TGTGCCAGTACAAGCACCGGTAATGGCAATCAGCCCCAGCATTTT
CDR3 protein: CASTSTGNGNQPQHF

D gene: -
V gene: TRBV6-1
J gene: TRBJ1-4
clone size: many
CDR3 DNA: TGTGCCAGCAGGGGCCCGGTTGGGACTGGTGAAAAACTGTTTTTT
CDR3 protein: CASRGPVGTGEKLFF

D gene: TRBD2
V gene: TRBV4-2
J gene: TRBJ2-1
clone size: many
CDR3 DNA: TGTGCCAGTAGCCCGGTACTAGCGGGGGGGCCAAATGAGCAGTTCTTC
CDR3 protein: CASSPVLAGGPNEQFF

D gene: -
V gene: TRBV7-8
J gene: TRBJ1-5
clone size: many
CDR3 DNA: TGTGCCAGCAGCTTAGGAACAGGATCTAGCAATCAGCCCCAGCATTTT
CDR3 protein: CASSLGTGSSNQPQHF

D gene: TRBD1
V gene: TRBV12-3/TRBV12-4
J gene: TRBJ1-1
clone size: many
CDR3 DNA: TGTGCCAGCAGCAAAACAGGGGGCACTGAAGCTTTCTTT
CDR3 protein: CASSKTGGTEAFF

D gene: TRBD1
V gene: TRBV2
J gene: TRBJ2-5
clone size: -
CDR3 DNA: TGTGCCAGCGGACGTGGGACAGCATACCAAGAGACCCAGTACTTC
CDR3 protein: CASGRGTAYQETQYF

D gene: -
V gene: TRBV20-1
J gene: TRBJ2-5
clone size: many
CDR3 DNA: TGCAGTGCCAGTACCCCAACGGAGGAGCGAGAGACCCAGTACTTC
CDR3 protein: CSASTPTEERETQYF

D gene: TRBD1
V gene: TRBV28
J gene: TRBJ1-4
clone size: many
CDR3 DNA: TGTGCCAGCAGCCTGCCCGGGACAGGGGGTCAAAAACTGTTTTTT
CDR3 protein: CASSLPGTGGQKLFF

D gene: -
V gene: TRBV5-1
J gene: TRBJ2-5
clone size: many
CDR3 DNA: TGCGCCAGCAGCTCAAACAAGGAGACCCAGTACTTC
CDR3 protein: CASSSNKETQYF

D gene: -
V gene: TRBV12-3/TRBV12-4
J gene: TRBJ1-2
clone size: many
CDR3 DNA: TGTGCCAGCAGCCCAGACAGCTACTATGGCTACACCTTC
CDR3 protein: CASSPDSYYGYTF

D gene: -
V gene: TRBV7-8
J gene: TRBJ1-5
clone size: many
CDR3 DNA: TGTGCCAGCAGCTTAGAGTGGCGCGGTGTGGGGGATAATCAGCCCCAGCATTTT
CDR3 protein: CASSLEWRGVGDNQPQHF

D gene: -
V gene: TRBV7-2
J gene: TRBJ2-3
clone size: many
CDR3 DNA: TGTGCCAGCAGCTTAGCGTGGCAGTCAGATACGCAGTATTTT
CDR3 protein: CASSLAWQSDTQYF

D gene: TRBD1
V gene: TRBV10-1
J gene: TRBJ1-1
clone size: many
CDR3 DNA: TGCGCCAGCAGTGCCCCGGGACAGCGGGCTTTCTTT
CDR3 protein: CASSAPGQRAFF

D gene: TRBD1
V gene: TRBV7-6
J gene: TRBJ2-7
clone size: many
CDR3 DNA: TGTGCCAGCAGCCCAGGGGGAAACGAGCAGTACTTC
CDR3 protein: CASSPGGNEQYF

D gene: TRBD1
V gene: TRBV28
J gene: TRBJ2-7
clone size: many
CDR3 DNA: TGTGCCAGTACCTCGACAGGGTTGAACGAGCAGTACTTC
CDR3 protein: CASTSTGLNEQYF

D gene: -
V gene: TRBV4-3
J gene: TRBJ2-1
clone size: many
CDR3 DNA: TGCGCCAGCAGCTTGAGAGGACTAACGGATTACAATGAGCAGTTCTTC
CDR3 protein: CASSLRGLTDYNEQFF

D gene: -
V gene: TRBV4-1
J gene: TRBJ1-2
clone size: many
CDR3 DNA: TGCGCCAGCAGCCAAGGCGGACTACCAGGGGGCTACACCTTC
CDR3 protein: CASSQGGLPGGYTF

D gene: -
V gene: TRBV6-1
J gene: TRBJ2-3
clone size: -
CDR3 DNA: TGTGCCAGCAGTAGGGGCGGAGGTACGCAGTATTTT
CDR3 protein: CASSRGGGTQYF

D gene: -
V gene: TRBV6-5
J gene: TRBJ1-2
clone size: many
CDR3 DNA: TGTGCCAGCAGTTACGACACTTCCCGGACGGGGAAGTATGGCTACACCTTC
CDR3 protein: CASSYDTSRTGKYGYTF

D gene: TRBD2
V gene: TRBV7-2
J gene: TRBJ2-1
clone size: many
CDR3 DNA: TGTGCCAGCAGCCTAGGGGTACTAGCGACCAATGAGCAGTTCTTC
CDR3 protein: CASSLGVLATNEQFF

D gene: TRBD2
V gene: TRBV5-1
J gene: TRBJ2-1
clone size: many
CDR3 DNA: TGCGCCAGCAGCCCCGGGGAACTAGCGGGAGGTAATGAGCAGTTCTTC
CDR3 protein: CASSPGELAGGNEQFF

D gene: -
V gene: TRBV20-1
J gene: TRBJ2-5
clone size: many
CDR3 DNA: TGCAGTGCTAGAGCCGACCTTATAGCTGGAGGGGGGGAGACCCAGTACTTC
CDR3 protein: CSARADLIAGGGETQYF

D gene: -
V gene: TRBV28
J gene: TRBJ1-1
clone size: many
CDR3 DNA: TGTGCCAGCAGTATACCGGGCCCCGAAGCTTTCTTT
CDR3 protein: CASSIPGPEAFF

D gene: TRBD2
V gene: TRBV20-1
J gene: TRBJ2-7
clone size: many
CDR3 DNA: TGCAGTGCTAAAGAGGGGAGGGTGGAGCAGTACTTC
CDR3 protein: CSAKEGRVEQYF

D gene: -
V gene: TRBV6-1
J gene: TRBJ1-1
clone size: many
CDR3 DNA: TGTGCCAGCAGAACGGACACCCCCGGGAACACTGAAGCTTTCTTT
CDR3 protein: CASRTDTPGNTEAFF

D gene: TRBD1
V gene: TRBV3-1
J gene: TRBJ2-3
clone size: many
CDR3 DNA: TGTGCCAGCAGCACAGGGGACAGCACAGATACGCAGTATTTT
CDR3 protein: CASSTGDSTDTQYF

D gene: -
V gene: TRBV29-1
J gene: TRBJ2-1
clone size: many
CDR3 DNA: TGCAGCGGGAAGCAGGGGGGAGCCAATGAGCAGTTCTTC
CDR3 protein: CSGKQGGANEQFF

D gene: TRBD1
V gene: TRBV3-1
J gene: TRBJ1-1
clone size: many
CDR3 DNA: TGTGCCAGCAGCCAAGATCACAGGGGGCGCTCGGCTTTCTTT
CDR3 protein: CASSQDHRGRSAFF

D gene: -
V gene: TRBV7-9
J gene: TRBJ1-1
clone size: -
CDR3 DNA: TGTGCCAGCAGGGGGACGGGAAACACTGAAGCTTTCTTT
CDR3 protein: CASRGTGNTEAFF

D gene: TRBD2
V gene: TRBV30
J gene: TRBJ2-1
clone size: -
CDR3 DNA: TGTGCCTGGAGTAAGAGCGGGGCTAGCGGGAGTACCTACAATGAGCAGTTCTTC
CDR3 protein: CAWSKSGASGSTYNEQFF

D gene: -
V gene: TRBV2
J gene: TRBJ2-3
clone size: many
CDR3 DNA: TGTGCCAGTCGGAAATCGCGACTAGCAGATACGCAGTATTTT
CDR3 protein: CASRKSRLADTQYF

D gene: TRBD1
V gene: TRBV7-8
J gene: TRBJ1-6
clone size: many
CDR3 DNA: TGTGCCAGCAGCTCGACAGGGGGTAGCTCCTATAATTCACCCCTCCACTTT
CDR3 protein: CASSSTGGSSYNSPLHF

D gene: TRBD2
V gene: TRBV20-1
J gene: TRBJ2-3
clone size: many
CDR3 DNA: TGCAGTGCTAGAGATATATCGAGCGGGAGCGGTGATACGCAGTATTTT
CDR3 protein: CSARDISSGSGDTQYF

D gene: TRBD1
V gene: TRBV10-3
J gene: TRBJ2-7
clone size: many
CDR3 DNA: TGTGCCATCAAAGGACAGGGGGCTAAGGGCGAGCAGTACTTC
CDR3 protein: CAIKGQGAKGEQYF

D gene: -
V gene: TRBV4-1
J gene: TRBJ2-1
clone size: -
CDR3 DNA: TGCGCCCGCAGCCGGACGGGCAACAATGAGCAGTTCTTC
CDR3 protein: CARSRTGNNEQFF

D gene: -
V gene: TRBV4-1
J gene: TRBJ1-5
clone size: many
CDR3 DNA: TGCGCCAGCAGCCAAAACAGGGCCGGACAGCCCCAGCATTTT
CDR3 protein: CASSQNRAGQPQHF

D gene: -
V gene: TRBV20-1
J gene: TRBJ1-2
clone size: many
CDR3 DNA: TGCAGTGCAGCATCACAGGGATACTATGGCTACACCTTC
CDR3 protein: CSAASQGYYGYTF

D gene: -
V gene: TRBV19
J gene: TRBJ2-7
clone size: many
CDR3 DNA: TGTGCCAGTAGTATATCTACAGCCGGAACCTACGAGCAGTACTTC
CDR3 protein: CASSISTAGTYEQYF

D gene: TRBD2
V gene: TRBV12-3/TRBV12-4
J gene: TRBJ2-7
clone size: many
CDR3 DNA: TGTGCCAGCAGTTTGAGACTAGCGGGTGCCTACGAGCAGTACTTC
CDR3 protein: CASSLRLAGAYEQYF

D gene: TRBD1
V gene: TRBV6-2/TRBV6-3
J gene: TRBJ2-1
clone size: many
CDR3 DNA: TGTGCCAGCAGTTACTCGGGGACAGGGGGTAATGAGCAGTTCTTC
CDR3 protein: CASSYSGTGGNEQFF

D gene: -
V gene: TRBV20-1
J gene: TRBJ2-7
clone size: many
CDR3 DNA: TGCAGTGCTAGAAACAGGGGGGGAAGTAACGAGCAGTACTTC
CDR3 protein: CSARNRGGSNEQYF

D gene: TRBD2
V gene: TRBV3-1
J gene: TRBJ2-1
clone size: many
CDR3 DNA: TGTGCCAGCAGCCAAGAGCGGGAGTGGGACAATGAGCAGTTCTTC
CDR3 protein: CASSQEREWDNEQFF

D gene: TRBD2
V gene: TRBV5-1
J gene: TRBJ2-1
clone size: -
CDR3 DNA: TGCGCCAGCAGCTTGGCCCTCGCTAGCGGGAGTAATGAGCAGTTCTTC
CDR3 protein: CASSLALASGSNEQFF

D gene: -
V gene: TRBV7-9
J gene: TRBJ1-3
clone size: many
CDR3 DNA: TGTGCCAGCAGCTTTGGGGGCCCCGGAAACACCATATATTTT
CDR3 protein: CASSFGGPGNTIYF

D gene: TRBD2
V gene: TRBV20-1
J gene: TRBJ2-5
clone size: many
CDR3 DNA: TGCAGTGCTAGCCGGGGGGGCGATGAGACCCAGTACTTC
CDR3 protein: CSASRGGDETQYF

D gene: TRBD1
V gene: TRBV10-3
J gene: TRBJ2-6
clone size: -
CDR3 DNA: TGTGCCAACAGTGGGACAGGGCCCAACTCTGGGGCCAACGTCCTGACTTTC
CDR3 protein: CANSGTGPNSGANVLTF

D gene: -
V gene: TRBV6-2/TRBV6-3
J gene: TRBJ2-1
clone size: many
CDR3 DNA: TGTGCCAGCAGGGACACCCAGAGCGGTCGGAACAATGAGCAGTTCTTC
CDR3 protein: CASRDTQSGRNNEQFF

D gene: -
V gene: TRBV29-1
J gene: TRBJ2-2
clone size: many
CDR3 DNA: TGCAGCGTTGCCGGGACGGCAGCTGGCGGGGAGCTGTTTTTT
CDR3 protein: CSVAGTAAGGELFF

D gene: -
V gene: TRBV12-3/TRBV12-4
J gene: TRBJ1-6
clone size: many
CDR3 DNA: TGTGCCAGCAGTTTAGGGCGTTCACCCCTCCACTTT
CDR3 protein: CASSLGRSPLHF

D gene: TRBD1
V gene: TRBV7-9
J gene: TRBJ2-1
clone size: many
CDR3 DNA: TGTGCCAGCAGCGTCCCCCCGGGACAGGGGGCCTACAATGAGCAGTTCTTC
CDR3 protein: CASSVPPGQGAYNEQFF

D gene: -
V gene: TRBV24-1
J gene: TRBJ1-1
clone size: many
CDR3 DNA: TGTGCCGCTTACTCGGGACATCAGAACACTGAAGCTTTCTTT
CDR3 protein: CAAYSGHQNTEAFF

D gene: -
V gene: TRBV5-6
J gene: TRBJ2-1
clone size: many
CDR3 DNA: TGTGCCAGCAGGGCGGAGTTGGGTTCCTACAATGAGCAGTTCTTC
CDR3 protein: CASRAELGSYNEQFF

D gene: -
V gene: TRBV20-1
J gene: TRBJ1-4
clone size: many
CDR3 DNA: TGCAGTGCTAGTCCCGGAGAAAAACTGTTTTTT
CDR3 protein: CSASPGEKLFF

D gene: TRBD1
V gene: TRBV7-9
J gene: TRBJ2-1
clone size: many
CDR3 DNA: TGTGCCAGCAGGGAGCGACAGGGGAATGAGCAGTTCTTC
CDR3 protein: CASRERQGNEQFF

D gene: -
V gene: TRBV4-1
J gene: TRBJ1-3
clone size: -
CDR3 DNA: TGCGCCAGCAGCCAAGGATCGGCCAGGGCTGGAAACACCATATATTTT
CDR3 protein: CASSQGSARAGNTIYF

D gene: TRBD1
V gene: TRBV28
J gene: TRBJ1-4
clone size: many
CDR3 DNA: TGTGCCAGCGTTCCGGACAGGCGTTTCGGAAAACTGTTTTTT
CDR3 protein: CASVPDRRFGKLFF

D gene: TRBD2
V gene: TRBV10-3
J gene: TRBJ2-3
clone size: many
CDR3 DNA: TGTGCCATCAGTTCGGGACTAGCGGGATCGTCAGATACGCAGTATTTT
CDR3 protein: CAISSGLAGSSDTQYF

D gene: TRBD2
V gene: TRBV7-9
J gene: TRBJ2-3
clone size: few
CDR3 DNA: TGTGCCAGCAGCTTGACTAGCGTGGGGATCACAGATACGCAGTATTTT
CDR3 protein: CASSLTSVGITDTQYF